A single sample is the source of the 24 T cell receptor beta chains below, sequenced in a study of T cells in tumors after PD-1 blockade. Described time point: second of two post-therapy site-matched biopsies roughly 2 months apart. Libraries were prepared by immunoSEQ multiplex PCR; TCRdb keeps only in-frame clonotypes and omits some of them. The data contain thousands of clones, around three fifths of them singletons. Sequencing used tumor tissue, obtained after anti-PD-1 treatment. These receptor sequences come from a human donor with basal cell carcinoma.

V usage is TRBV5-6 and J usage is TRBJ2-2; TRBD1 might be the D (5 bases). Germline V CDR1 and CDR2: SGHDT, YYEEEE. Between the trimmed V and J ends, which lost 4 bases and 1 base, there was a span of 14 bases. The CDR3 extends over 16 amino acids. The CDR3 region has the DNA TGTGCCAGCAGCCTCCCAGGGTCGGGGAACACCGGGGAGCTGTTTTTT. The encoded protein is CASSLPGSGNTGELFF.

This clone has just a few counts. The chain has TRBV13 and TRBJ1-1, with TRBD1 identical over 10 bases. Germline CDR1 reads PRHDT; CDR2 reads FYEKMQ (reference sequence). The CDR3 consists of 14 residues. With 8 bases clipped from V and 7 bases from J, the junction kept 10 bases outside the gene matches. The CDR3: CASRNRTGGIEAFF. CDR3 coding DNA: TGTGCCAGCCGAAACCGGACAGGGGGGATTGAAGCTTTCTTT.

The table lists this clone with a few counts. The chain has TRBV5-5 and TRBJ2-3, with D possibly called TRBD1 or TRBD2 (5 bases each). Germline CDR1 and CDR2: SGHKS and YYEKEE (reference sequence). CDR3 length: 12 residues. The V end lost 2 bases, the J end lost 6 bases, and 7 bases lay between the germline ends. CDR3 sequence: CASSFWGDTQYF. For the CDR3, the DNA is TGTGCCAGCAGCTTCTGGGGGGATACGCAGTATTTT.

This clone was picked up a small number of times. The gene calls are TRBV15 and TRBJ1-2, with a tentative D call TRBD1 (5 bases). Germline V CDR1 and CDR2: LNHNV, YYDKDF (reference sequence). The CDR3 loop spans 12 amino acids. V was clipped by 5 bases and J by 6 bases, with 10 bases between them. CDR3 loop: CATSQGGDGYTF. CDR3 sequence (DNA): TGTGCCACCAGCCAGGGAGGGGATGGCTACACCTTC. The full variable domain, completed using reference TRBV15 and TRBJ1-2, is DAMVIQNPRYQVTQFGKPVTLSCSQTLNHNVMYWYQQKSSQAPKLLFHYYDKDFNNEADTPDNFQSRRPNTSFCFLDIRSPGLGDTAMYLCATSQGGDGYTFGSGTRLTVV.

J is TRBJ1-3 and V is TRBV5-1; the match to TRBD1 covers 12 bases. Germline assignment: CDR1 SGHRS and CDR2 YFSETQ. The CDR3 runs 15 residues. V shed 1 base and J 6 bases; nucleotides not matched to a gene: 2. CDR3 loop: CASSLRGQGANTIYF. DNA for the CDR3: TGCGCCAGCAGCTTGAGGGGACAGGGGGCAAACACCATATATTTT.

The chain uses TRBV5-5 and TRBJ1-2; 7 nucleotides align to TRBD1. This CDR3 has 16 residues. V was clipped by 2 bases and J by 4 bases; unmatched bases: 11. CDR1 SGHKS and CDR2 YYEKEE come from the germline V gene (reference sequence). CDR3 residues: CASSFLTGSFSYGYTF. CDR3 in DNA: TGTGCCAGCAGCTTTCTGACAGGGTCTTTTAGCTATGGCTACACCTTC. Using reference TRBV5-5 and TRBJ1-2 for the parts outside the CDR3, the full variable domain is DAGVTQSPTHLIKTRGQQVTLRCSPISGHKSVSWYQQVLGQGPQFIFQYYEKEERGRGNFPDRFSARQFPNYSSELNVNALLLGDSALYLCASSFLTGSFSYGYTFGSGTRLTVV.

This chain connects TRBV6-5 to TRBJ2-5; 8 bases agree with TRBD2. CDR1 and CDR2 from the germline V gene are MNHEY and SVGAGI. V trimming: 6 bases; J trimming: 2 bases; junction bases outside the gene matches: 8. This CDR3 region has 15 residues. The CDR3: CASSLGGLVQETQYF. The CDR3 DNA reads as TGTGCCAGCAGCCTGGGGGGACTAGTACAAGAGACCCAGTACTTC.

CDR3 sequence: CASSLWGWDGYTF. The CDR3 region has the DNA TGTGCCAGCAGCTTATGGGGATGGGATGGCTACACCTTC. The chain is built from TRBV7-9 and TRBJ1-2; unclear D gene. Trimming removed 2 bases at V and 6 bases at J, with 10 bases between. CDR1 and CDR2 (germline): SEHNR, FQNEAQ (reference sequence). The CDR3 runs 13 residues.

V usage is TRBV14 and J usage is TRBJ1-4, with 7 bases that match TRBD1. The germline CDR1 and CDR2 sequences are SGHDN and FVKESK. The CDR3 is 14 residues long. With V trimmed by 4 bases and J by 8 bases, 7 bases remained unmatched. CDR3 residues: CASSRTGAYEKLFF. DNA for the CDR3: TGTGCCAGCAGCCGAACAGGGGCCTACGAAAAACTGTTTTTT.

V and J are TRBV29-1 and TRBJ1-2; tentatively, D is TRBD1 (5 bases). The ends were cut back, 6 bases at V and 2 bases at J, with 7 bases in the middle. In germline, CDR1 is SQVTM, CDR2 ANQGSEA. The CDR3 has 11 amino acids. In DNA form, the CDR3 reads TGCAGCGTCCGGGACAACTATGGCTACACCTTC. It translates to CSVRDNYGYTF.

The chain is built from TRBV7-8 and TRBJ2-3; no definite D call. This CDR3 has 16 residues. The germline gives CDR1 SGHVS, CDR2 FQNEAQ. V was trimmed by 1 base and J by 0 bases, leaving 11 bases between them. CDR3 protein: CASSLVDGSSTDTQYF. DNA for the CDR3: TGTGCCAGCAGCTTAGTAGACGGTTCTAGCACAGATACGCAGTATTTT.

This chain uses TRBV24-1 with TRBJ2-1; TRBD2 agrees at 9 bases. The CDR3 has 16 amino acids. V was clipped by 2 bases and J by 8 bases; unmatched bases: 9. In germline, CDR1 is KGHDR, CDR2 SFDVKD. In nucleotides, the CDR3 is TGTGCCACCAGTGATTCTCGCGGGGGGGCCCTCGATGAGCAGTTCTTC. This translates into CATSDSRGGALDEQFF.

This chain links TRBV5-1 with TRBJ2-5, with 9 bases lining up with TRBD1. Germline CDR1 is SGHRS and CDR2 is YFSETQ. The CDR3 contains 15 residues. V lost 4 bases to trimming and J lost 5 bases; unmatched junction nucleotides: 9. The CDR3 region has the DNA TGCGCCAGCAGCCTACGGACAGGGGTTGGCGAGACCCAGTACTTC. It specifies CASSLRTGVGETQYF.

This chain joins TRBV7-9 and TRBJ2-2; D remains ambiguous. Germline V gene sequence: CDR1 SEHNR, CDR2 FQNEAQ (reference sequence). CDR3 length equals 12 residues. V gave up 5 bases and J gave up 4 bases, with 5 bases separating them. The DNA for the CDR3 is TGTGCCAGCAGCCCATTCACCGGGGAGCTGTTTTTT. Its translation is CASSPFTGELFF.

The rearrangement joins TRBV7-2 to TRBJ1-3, with a weak D call TRBD1 (6 bases). Germline lookup yields CDR1 SGHTA and CDR2 FQGNSA. The V end lost 5 bases, the J end lost 8 bases, and 16 bases lay between the germline ends. The CDR3 totals 14 residues. CDR3 nucleotide sequence: TGTGCCAGCAGCACCCCGGCACAGGGACACACCATATATTTT. Translated: CASSTPAQGHTIYF.

The genes are TRBV28 and TRBJ1-2, with D possibly TRBD1 on 5 matching bases. The CDR3 length is 15 residues. The V and J ends lost 1 base and 0 bases respectively, with 9 bases between them. The germline CDR1 and CDR2 sequences are MDHEN and SYDVKM. The CDR3 DNA is TGTGCCAGCAGTTTATCGGGGGGATCTAACTATGGCTACACCTTC. Its translation is CASSLSGGSNYGYTF.

This clone was found a few times. The chain uses TRBV18 and TRBJ1-3; perhaps TRBD1 as D (5 bases). V gave up 8 bases and J gave up 8 bases, with 19 bases separating them. The CDR3 runs 14 residues. Germline CDR1 KGHSH, CDR2 LQKENI. The CDR3: CASARLGPQDTIYF. DNA of the CDR3: TGTGCCAGCGCCCGGTTGGGGCCGCAAGACACCATATATTTT.

This sequence joins TRBV28 and TRBJ1-4; the match to TRBD1 covers 11 bases. The CDR3 spans 15 residues. After removal of 6 bases from V and 4 bases from J, the junction contained 4 bases not matched to a gene. Per germline, CDR1 MDHEN and CDR2 SYDVKM. CDR3 residues: CASRRDRGVNEKLFF. CDR3 DNA: TGTGCCAGCAGAAGGGACAGGGGGGTTAATGAAAAACTGTTTTTT.

The rearrangement links TRBV2 to TRBJ2-3; D remains unclear. In germline, CDR1 is SNHLY, CDR2 FYNNEI. V dropped 6 bases and J dropped 0 bases, with 10 bases sitting between them. The CDR3 loop spans 14 amino acids. The CDR3 coding sequence is TGTGCCAGCAGCTCAACCTCTAGCACAGATACGCAGTATTTT. Translating gives CASSSTSSTDTQYF.

This clone occurred a few times. V and J are TRBV6-5 and TRBJ1-1; TRBD1 aligns across 8 bases. Germline assignment: CDR1 MNHEY and CDR2 SVGAGI. J gave up 5 bases and V 5 bases, and 4 bases lay outside the gene matches. The CDR3 is made up of 13 amino acids. The CDR3, as DNA: TGTGCCAGCAGTATAAGACAGGGGACTGAAGCTTTCTTT. Translated: CASSIRQGTEAFF.

The genes are TRBV10-2 and TRBJ2-7; D is ambiguous. Trimming left V 2 bases short and J 3 bases short, with 5 bases between. In germline, CDR1 is WSHSY, CDR2 SAAADI. This CDR3 has 12 amino acids. For the CDR3, the DNA is TGCGCCAGCAGTGAGACAAACTACGAGCAGTACTTC. It specifies CASSETNYEQYF.

This chain uses TRBV2 with TRBJ2-7, with 7 bases matching TRBD2. The CDR3 is 14 amino acids. The germline V gene encodes CDR1 SNHLY and CDR2 FYNNEI. Unmatched junction bases numbered 11, after V lost 7 bases and J lost 5 bases. The CDR3 DNA is TGTGCCAGCACCCCGGCCGCAGGGAGGGACGAGCAGTACTTC. Its translation: CASTPAAGRDEQYF.

V and J are TRBV5-1 and TRBJ1-6; D uncertain. The V end was cut by 3 bases, the J end by 5 bases, with 12 bases between. The CDR3 has 15 amino acids. Per the germline V gene, CDR1 is SGHRS and CDR2 is YFSETQ. Here the CDR3 reads CASSSLEINNSPLHF. DNA for the CDR3: TGCGCCAGCAGCTCCCTAGAGATCAATAATTCACCCCTCCACTTT.

Only a few counts were recorded for this clone. Additional DNA sequences in this sample encode the identical CDR3. V gene TRBV3-1 (or the pseudogene TRBV3-2) combines with J gene TRBJ2-1; D remains ambiguous. The CDR3 runs to 12 residues. Germline V gene data show CDR1 as LGHDT and CDR2 as YNNKEL (reference sequence). V gave up 1 base and J gave up 6 bases, with 4 bases separating them. The CDR3 DNA sequence: TGTGCCAGCAGCCAAGCTGGCAATGAGCAGTTCTTC. It yields the protein CASSQAGNEQFF.